A single sample is the source of the 25 T cell receptor beta chains below, sequenced in a study of regulatory T cells in long-lasting Graves disease (dated by TCRdb to the early 2020s). The sample's time point, from its label and the paper: newly diagnosed GD, antithyroid drugs for less than 3 months. For both TCR sequencing and RNA sequencing, RNA was extracted from PBMCs using TRIzol. Library method: multiplex PCR. The reads were generated on an Illumina HiSeq 4000. CDR3 regions were amplified by Arm-PCR with iRepertoire HTBI primers to construct TCR beta libraries. TCRdb cleaned the public reads at Q25 with fastp, built clones with MiXCR and kept in-frame beta chains. CDR3 protein duplicates are merged, each entry listing the most common genes and DNA. Within this sample are roughly 510,000 distinct CDR3 sequences, with about 16% of them counted one time only. Approximately 12% of the sample is in the top ten clones.

The data were also submitted as part of a second study, on T cells in Graves' hyperthyroidism and ophthalmopathy.

The source was peripheral blood mononuclear cells (PBMCs), collected at new diagnosis, from a patient treated with antithyroid drugs. Receptor source: a man aged 18 to 29 with Graves disease. Donor details come from another sample of the same person, matched by shared clones.

On this clonotype: A junction end diverges from the germline sequence, so it may reflect a read error. The chain is built from TRBV5-1 and TRBJ1-3, with D tentatively TRBD1 (5 bases). The CDR3 has 14 amino acids. Germline CDR1 reads SGHRS; CDR2 reads YFSETQ. The CDR3 reads CASSTQGSGNTIYF. Written as DNA, the CDR3 is TGTGCCAGCAGCACCCAGGGCTCTGGAAACACCATATATTTT. Based on the CDR3 plus reference TRBV5-1 and TRBJ1-3, the full variable domain is KAGVTQTPRYLIKTRGQQVTLSCSPISGHRSVSWYQQTPGQGLQFLFEYFSETQRNKGNFPGRFSGRQFSNSRSEMNVSTLELGDSALYLCASSTQGSGNTIYFGEGSWLTVV.

The gene calls are TRBV9 and TRBJ2-7; 11 positions match TRBD1. The germline V gene encodes CDR1 SGDLS and CDR2 YYNGEE. V trimming: 3 bases; J trimming: 1 base; junction bases outside the gene matches: 18. This CDR3 contains 20 residues. As DNA, the CDR3 is TGTGCCAGCAGCGCCACGATAGGGACAGGGGGTAGCGGGAGTTCCTACGAGCAGTACTTC. This gives the protein CASSATIGTGGSGSSYEQYF. The full variable domain, rest sourced from reference TRBV9 and TRBJ2-7, is DSGVTQTPKHLITATGQRVTLRCSPRSGDLSVYWYQQSLDQGLQFLIQYYNGEERAKGNILERFSAQQFPDLHSELNLSSLELGDSALYFCASSATIGTGGSGSSYEQYFGPGTRLTVT.

This clonotype has a count of ten or more. The rearrangement joins TRBV19 to TRBJ1-1; D possibly corresponds to TRBD1 (5 bases). V was clipped by 3 bases and J by 0 bases, with 14 bases between them. The CDR3 covers 16 residues. Germline-derived CDR1 and CDR2 are LNHDA and SQIVND (reference sequence). This CDR3 is CASSMGLQVMNTEAFF. DNA for the CDR3: TGTGCCAGTAGTATGGGGTTACAGGTCATGAACACTGAAGCTTTCTTT.

The rearrangement uses TRBV5-1 and TRBJ2-5; 8 bases align to TRBD2. CDR1 and CDR2 (germline): SGHRS, YFSETQ. J was trimmed by 2 bases and V by 4 bases; bases with no gene match: 7. This CDR3 region has 15 residues. CDR3 DNA sequence: TGCGCCAGCAGCCCCTCGGGGGGGGCACAAGAGACCCAGTACTTC. As protein: CASSPSGGAQETQYF.

This clonotype was seen ten or more times. The chain has TRBV28 and TRBJ1-2, with 10 bases aligning to TRBD1. The CDR3 covers 13 residues. The ends lost 5 bases at V and 9 bases at J; junction bases unmatched: 6. Germline V gives CDR1 MDHEN, CDR2 SYDVKM. CDR3: CASSRQGAPRYTF. The CDR3 nucleotides read TGTGCCAGCAGTAGACAGGGGGCGCCCCGCTACACCTTC.

This clonotype was seen a handful of times. The genes are TRBV24-1 and TRBJ2-7, with a weak D call TRBD1 (6 bases). The germline CDR1 and CDR2 sequences are KGHDR and SFDVKD. The CDR3 runs to 14 residues. V lost 4 bases to trimming and J lost 5 bases, with 14 bases between them. CDR3 nucleotides: TGTGCCACCAGTGACCCCGGGACACGACACGAGCAGTACTTC. This encodes CATSDPGTRHEQYF.

The genes are TRBV6-1 and TRBJ1-5; D is possibly TRBD1 (5 bases). Trimming stripped 3 bases from V and 4 bases from J, with 7 bases between. The length of the CDR3 is 13 residues. In germline, CDR1 is MNHNS, CDR2 SASEGT. CDR3: CASSDRENQPQHF. The DNA for the CDR3 is TGTGCCAGCAGTGACAGGGAAAATCAGCCCCAGCATTTT.

With respect to this clonotype: A much larger clone is a single base away; this may be a read error. The V call is TRBV28, the J call TRBJ2-7; D is possibly TRBD1 or TRBD2 (7 bases each). The CDR3 totals 13 residues. Germline V gene sequence: CDR1 MDHEN, CDR2 SYDVKM. The CDR3 DNA is TGTGGCCATCGCCGCAGGGGGGACTACGAGCAGTGCTTC. Translation: CGHRRRGDYEQCF.

This clonotype was recorded a few times. The germline gene is not matched at one end of the junction; a read error may be the cause. This chain joins TRBV6-2 or TRBV6-3 and TRBJ2-2; D is ambiguous. The germline gives CDR1 MNHEY, CDR2 SVGEGT. The CDR3 runs to 12 residues. CDR3 DNA: TGTGCCAGCAGTCCCAACATCGGGGAGCTGTTTTTT. It translates to CASSPNIGELFF.

Ten or more counts support this clonotype. V is TRBV28 and J is TRBJ2-2, with TRBD2 identical over 11 bases. Germline V gene lookup returns CDR1 MDHEN and CDR2 SYDVKM. The CDR3 sequence is 19 residues long. V dropped 7 bases and J dropped 4; count of bases not matched to a gene: 17. CDR3 residues: CASTQLWLAGGPGTGELFF. CDR3 sequence (DNA): TGTGCCAGCACCCAACTATGGTTAGCGGGAGGGCCCGGCACCGGGGAGCTGTTTTTT. The whole variable domain, remainder taken from reference TRBV28 and TRBJ2-2, is DVKVTQSSRYLVKRTGEKVFLECVQDMDHENMFWYRQDPGLGLRLIYFSYDVKMKEKGDIPEGYSVSREKKERFSLILESASTNQTSMYLCASTQLWLAGGPGTGELFFGEGSRLTVL.

Ten or more counts support this clonotype. The chain carries TRBV12-3 or TRBV12-4 and TRBJ1-2; D remains unclear. Deletions cut 8 bases from V and 5 bases from J, with 12 bases between. CDR3 length equals 12 residues. CDR3 bases: TGTGCCAGCGCAGAGGCCCTTTATGGCTACACCTTC. Protein sequence: CASAEALYGYTF.

This chain links TRBV19 with TRBJ2-1, with a possible D match to TRBD1 (6 bases). Germline values: CDR1 LNHDA, CDR2 SQIVND (reference sequence). The ends were cut back, 4 bases at V and 2 bases at J, with 9 bases in the middle. This CDR3 comprises 14 residues. In nucleotides, the CDR3 is TGTGCCAGTAGTAACCGGGACACCTACAATGAGCAGTTCTTC. This gives the protein CASSNRDTYNEQFF.

This clonotype has at least ten counts. This chain joins TRBV30 and TRBJ2-3; 9 nucleotides agree with TRBD1. Looked up from germline, CDR1 is GTSNPN and CDR2 is SVGIG (reference sequence). V shed 3 bases and J 7 bases; nucleotides not matched to a gene: 17. The CDR3 contains 17 residues. Written as DNA, the CDR3 is TGTGCCTGGAGCCGGTTCGACGGGACAGGGATGAGGAATACGCAGTATTTT. Translating gives CAWSRFDGTGMRNTQYF.

On this clonotype: The likely explanation is a read error, given a far larger clone one base away. The chain has TRBV28 and TRBJ2-4, with 14 bases lining up with TRBD2. Looked up from germline, CDR1 is MDHEN and CDR2 is SYDVKM. CDR3 length: 14 amino acids. CDR3 DNA: TGTGCCAGCAATCGGACGACTAGCGGGAGGGGTAACTTCTTC. It is translated as CASNRTTSGRGNFF.

This clonotype was seen many times. The rearrangement uses TRBV5-8 and TRBJ2-7; weak D call: TRBD1 (6 bases). The CDR3 spans 15 residues. From germline, CDR1 is SGHTS and CDR2 YDEGEE. Trimming left V 6 bases short and J 2 bases short, with 18 bases between. Written as DNA, the CDR3 is TGTGCCAGCAACCAACTCTTCAGGGGTCCCTACGAGCAGTACTTC. Translating it yields CASNQLFRGPYEQYF.

This clonotype appeared a few times. The V and J genes are TRBV10-3 and TRBJ1-1; TRBD1 is a possible D gene (6 bases). From germline, CDR1 is ENHRY and CDR2 SYGVKD. CDR3 length equals 14 residues. V was trimmed by 2 bases and J by 6 bases, leaving 13 bases between them. The CDR3 protein is CAISEPGGASEAFF. The CDR3 nucleotides are TGTGCCATCAGTGAGCCGGGGGGCGCGTCTGAAGCTTTCTTT.

J is TRBJ2-5 and V is TRBV7-2; D is possibly TRBD1 or TRBD2 (5 bases each). Germline V lookup: CDR1 SGHTA, CDR2 FQGNSA. The length of the CDR3 is 13 residues. The germline V and J ends were trimmed by 3 bases and 5 bases, with 10 bases remaining between them. The CDR3 reads CASSFARDETQYF. In nucleotides, the CDR3 is TGTGCCAGCAGCTTCGCTAGGGACGAGACCCAGTACTTC.

This clonotype appeared many times. This chain connects TRBV7-9 to TRBJ2-5; D not resolved. There are 11 residues in the CDR3. V was pared by 6 bases and J by 5 bases, with 7 bases between. The germline CDR1 and CDR2 sequences are SEHNR and FQNEAQ (reference sequence). The CDR3 bases are TGTGCCAGCAGATCGCGGGAGACCCAGTACTTC. Its translation: CASRSRETQYF.

V gene TRBV11-1 combines with J gene TRBJ1-3, with D unresolved. The V gene lost 6 bases and the J gene lost 1 base, with 10 bases spanning the gap. Germline V lookup: CDR1 SGHAT, CDR2 FQDESV (reference sequence). The length of the CDR3 is 14 residues. CDR3 in amino acids: CASSRDLSGNTIYF. The CDR3 bases are TGTGCCAGCAGTCGTGATCTGTCTGGAAACACCATATATTTT.

This clonotype came up once. The chain recombines TRBV19 with TRBJ2-7, with TRBD2 identical over 11 bases. V was clipped by 5 bases and J by 0 bases; unmatched bases: 3. The CDR3 totals 15 residues. Germline V CDR1 and CDR2: LNHDA, SQIVND (reference sequence). CDR3 DNA: TGTGCCAGTAGTGAAACTAGCGGGGGCTCCTACGAGCAGTACTTC. Translation gives CASSETSGGSYEQYF.

There are a few counts of this clonotype. This chain connects TRBV28 to TRBJ1-2, with no clear D. The CDR3 is 12 amino acids. Germline V lookup: CDR1 MDHEN, CDR2 SYDVKM. Trimming shortened V by 5 bases and J by 5 bases, and 9 bases separated the two germline ends. This CDR3 reads CASSQLGYGYTF. Here the CDR3 DNA reads TGTGCCAGCAGTCAACTCGGTTATGGCTACACCTTC.

This clonotype was seen many times. This chain joins TRBV7-8 and TRBJ2-1, with TRBD2 matching over 7 bases. Germline V gene data show CDR1 as SGHVS and CDR2 as FQNEAQ. The CDR3 loop spans 12 amino acids. J lost 9 bases, V lost 3 bases, and 2 bases had no gene match. In DNA form, the CDR3 reads TGTGCCAGCAGCTTCCGGGAGGCTGAGCAGTTCTTC. This gives the protein CASSFREAEQFF.

The chain has TRBV5-5 and TRBJ1-2; 7 nucleotides line up with TRBD1. V lost 4 bases and J lost 1; bases outside the gene matches: 7. Germline V gene sequence: CDR1 SGHKS, CDR2 YYEKEE (reference sequence). The CDR3 is 15 residues long. The CDR3 sequence: CASSLGQRGNYGYTF. The CDR3 DNA is TGTGCCAGCAGCCTGGGACAGAGGGGTAACTATGGCTACACCTTC.

The chain joins TRBV6-4 to TRBJ2-1; possibly TRBD2 for D (6 bases). CDR3 length: 13 residues. Germline V lookup: CDR1 MRHNA, CDR2 SNTAGT. V dropped 6 bases and J dropped 10 bases, with 16 bases sitting between them. The chain's CDR3 is CASSAAGRGEQFF. The DNA of the CDR3 is TGTGCCAGCAGCGCAGCGGGCCGGGGGGAGCAGTTCTTC.

This clonotype turned up a few times. The chain has TRBV29-1 and TRBJ1-4; maybe TRBD1 (5 bases). V was trimmed by 6 bases and J by 7 bases, leaving 12 bases between them. CDR3 size: 12 residues. The germline V gene encodes CDR1 SQVTM and CDR2 ANQGSEA. The CDR3 loop reads CSVADTSEKLFF. In DNA, the CDR3 is TGCAGCGTGGCGGACACGAGTGAAAAACTGTTTTTT. The entire variable domain, with the rest obtained from reference TRBV29-1 and TRBJ1-4, is as follows: SAVISQKPSRDICQRGTSLTIQCQVDSQVTMMFWYRQQPGQSLTLIATANQGSEATYESGFVIDKFPISRPNLTFSTLTVSNMSPEDSSIYLCSVADTSEKLFFGSGTQLSVL.